This T cell receptor (beta chain) was captured in a study of cytomegalovirus exposure and HLA in healthy donors. The study's findings and limits: A prior analysis recorded that most TCR beta V segments were productive about 87% or about 30% of the time.

This clone was found a few times. Antigen: not known. PCR amplification relied on 60 Vbeta primers (plus 13 Jbeta primers). Using immunoSEQ multiplex PCR, the repertoire was profiled, and TCRdb retains in-frame clones only, with some absent. The sample includes over 90,000 clones, about 62% seen only once; the top ten take about 4.3%. The ends were cut back, 9 bases at V and 4 bases at J, with 19 bases in the middle. CDR3 length: 15 amino acids. Germline assignment: CDR1 MDHEN and CDR2 SYDVKM. The TCR originated in a human donor in good health. The sequenced material came from PBMCs. The chain has TRBV28 and TRBJ2-1; D unresolved. CDR3 protein: CASSFLAGPYNEQFF. The CDR3, as DNA: TGTGCCAGTTCTTTTTTAGCCGGCCCTTACAATGAGCAGTTCTTC.